These T cell receptor beta chains were read from a single sample in a study of graft-versus-host responses after intestinal transplantation. Using immunoSEQ multiplex PCR, the repertoire was profiled, and TCRdb retains in-frame clones only, with some absent. The repertoire has 40,000 or so clones, 90% to 95% of them found once; the top ten carry approximately 4%. The sequences come from PBMCs, collected approximately 100 weeks after intestinal transplantation. Source of these receptors: a human patient who received an intestinal transplant, so some T cells may come from the graft donor. The CDR3 runs from the conserved cysteine through the conserved F or W. The D gene is left open where the match is weak. Not all rows give a size; the values are once, few, many and, for expanded clones, a class.

j_gene: TRBJ1-1; v_gene: TRBV4-1; abundance: once; len: 14; d_gene: .; CDR3nt: TGCGCCAGCAGTTACAGGGATTACAACACTGAAGCTTTCTTT; CDR3aa: CASSYRDYNTEAFF
j_gene: TRBJ1-1; v_gene: TRBV6-6; abundance: .; len: 15; d_gene: TRBD1; CDR3nt: TGTGCCAGCAGCGGACACAGGGGCCTTAACACTGAAGCTTTCTTT; CDR3aa: CASSGHRGLNTEAFF
j_gene: TRBJ1-2; v_gene: TRBV6-5; abundance: .; len: 14; d_gene: TRBD1; CDR3nt: TGTGCCAGCAGTTACCGACAGGGAGGCTATGGCTACACCTTC; CDR3aa: CASSYRQGGYGYTF
j_gene: TRBJ2-3; v_gene: TRBV5-4; abundance: .; len: 16; d_gene: TRBD2; CDR3nt: TGTGCCAGCAGCTTGATGGTAGCGGGGTTGAGGGATACGCAGTATTTT; CDR3aa: CASSLMVAGLRDTQYF
j_gene: TRBJ2-7; v_gene: TRBV7-3; abundance: .; len: 13; d_gene: .; CDR3nt: TGTACCAGCAGCTTTGGTAGCAACTACGAGCAGTACTTC; CDR3aa: CTSSFGSNYEQYF
j_gene: TRBJ2-7; v_gene: TRBV28; abundance: .; len: 16; d_gene: TRBD1; CDR3nt: TGTGCCAGCAGTTTTAGAGGGACAGGCAAACCCTACGAGCAGTACTTC; CDR3aa: CASSFRGTGKPYEQYF
j_gene: TRBJ1-5; v_gene: TRBV28; abundance: .; len: 15; d_gene: .; CDR3nt: TGTGCCAGCGCCCCGGACATACCTCATGATCAGCCCCAGCATTTT; CDR3aa: CASAPDIPHDQPQHF
j_gene: TRBJ1-4; v_gene: TRBV7-7; abundance: .; len: 15; d_gene: .; CDR3nt: TGTGCCAGCAGCAGGGGGGTGGGAGGCAGTGAAAAACTGTTTTTT; CDR3aa: CASSRGVGGSEKLFF
j_gene: TRBJ2-1; v_gene: TRBV4-1; abundance: .; len: 14; d_gene: .; CDR3nt: TGCGCCAGCAGCCAAGATTATCAGCCGGGGTTGCAGTTCTTC; CDR3aa: CASSQDYQPGLQFF
j_gene: TRBJ1-6; v_gene: TRBV5-5; abundance: .; len: 14; d_gene: TRBD1; CDR3nt: TGTGCCAGCAGCTTGAGGGACAGTAATTCACCCCTCCACTTT; CDR3aa: CASSLRDSNSPLHF
j_gene: TRBJ1-1; v_gene: TRBV6-1; abundance: .; len: 12; d_gene: .; CDR3nt: TGTGCCAGCAGTGAAGGGGGCCCCGAAGCTTTCTTT; CDR3aa: CASSEGGPEAFF
j_gene: TRBJ2-1; v_gene: TRBV6-5; abundance: .; len: 14; d_gene: TRBD2; CDR3nt: TGTGCCAGCAGTGACGGGACTAGCGGAAATGAGCAGTTCTTC; CDR3aa: CASSDGTSGNEQFF
j_gene: TRBJ2-3; v_gene: TRBV18; abundance: once; len: 12; d_gene: .; CDR3nt: TGTGCCAGCTCACCGTCGACAGATACGCAGTATTTT; CDR3aa: CASSPSTDTQYF
j_gene: TRBJ2-4; v_gene: TRBV6-5; abundance: .; len: 15; d_gene: .; CDR3nt: TGTGCCAGCAGTCCCTCTTTCTATTACAGGGACATTCAGTACTTC; CDR3aa: CASSPSFYYRDIQYF
j_gene: TRBJ1-5; v_gene: TRBV5-4; abundance: once; len: 16; d_gene: .; CDR3nt: TGTGCCAGCAGCCAAGTAACAGGGTATAGCAATCAGCCCCAGCATTTT; CDR3aa: CASSQVTGYSNQPQHF
j_gene: TRBJ1-4; v_gene: TRBV18; abundance: .; len: 16; d_gene: .; CDR3nt: TGTGCCAGCTCACCGAGGTTGGGGGTGAATAATGAAAAACTGTTTTTT; CDR3aa: CASSPRLGVNNEKLFF
j_gene: TRBJ2-7; v_gene: TRBV6-6; abundance: .; len: 12; d_gene: .; CDR3nt: TGTGCCAGCAGTGCAGACTTGTACGAGCAGTACTTC; CDR3aa: CASSADLYEQYF
j_gene: TRBJ2-3; v_gene: TRBV11-3; abundance: once; len: 11; d_gene: .; CDR3nt: TGTGCCAGCAGCTTAGGATCTAGGGGGTATTTT; CDR3aa: CASSLGSRGYF
j_gene: TRBJ2-1; v_gene: TRBV27; abundance: .; len: 14; d_gene: TRBD1; CDR3nt: TGTGCCAGCAGCCGACAGGGCGACTACAATGAGCAGTTCTTC; CDR3aa: CASSRQGDYNEQFF
j_gene: TRBJ1-4; v_gene: TRBV30; abundance: .; len: 18; d_gene: TRBD1; CDR3nt: TGTGCCTGGAGCGGAGAGACCGGGACAGGGATAAGCGTGGGGAAAACTGTTTTT; CDR3aa: CAWSGETGTGISVGKTVF
j_gene: TRBJ2-3; v_gene: TRBV30; abundance: .; len: 12; d_gene: .; CDR3nt: TGTGCCTGGAATGGGGGTTTAGATACGCAGTATTTT; CDR3aa: CAWNGGLDTQYF
j_gene: TRBJ2-3; v_gene: TRBV12-5; abundance: .; len: 15; d_gene: .; CDR3nt: TGTGCTAGTGGTTTGTATGACAGGAACACAGATACGCAGTATTTT; CDR3aa: CASGLYDRNTDTQYF